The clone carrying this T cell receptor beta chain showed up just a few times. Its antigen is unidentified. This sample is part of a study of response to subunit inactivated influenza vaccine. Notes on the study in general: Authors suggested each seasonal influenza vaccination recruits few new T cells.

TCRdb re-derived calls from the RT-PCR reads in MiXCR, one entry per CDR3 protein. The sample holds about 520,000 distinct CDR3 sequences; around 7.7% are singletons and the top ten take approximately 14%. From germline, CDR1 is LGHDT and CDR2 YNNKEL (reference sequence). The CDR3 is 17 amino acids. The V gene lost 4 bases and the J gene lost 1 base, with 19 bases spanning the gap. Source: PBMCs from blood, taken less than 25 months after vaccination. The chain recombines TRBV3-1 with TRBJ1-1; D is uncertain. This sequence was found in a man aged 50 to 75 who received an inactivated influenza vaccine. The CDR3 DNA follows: TGTGCCAGCAGCCTCTTACTTTCGACTAAAGGGAACACTGAAGCTTTCTTT. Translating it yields CASSLLLSTKGNTEAFF.